This T cell receptor beta chain appears in the sequencing data of a study of CD8+ T cells in alopecia areata. As for the study in general: Tofacitinib therapy took 6 to 18 months; 6 months off drug came after.

This CDR3 comprises 14 residues. V was shortened by 5 bases and J by 2 bases, with 13 bases between the two germline ends. Per the germline V gene, CDR1 is MNHEY and CDR2 is SMNVEV (reference sequence). Alopecia areata patients provided lesional scalp punch biopsies and peripheral blood, both collected for the study. Sorted populations comprised CD4+ and CD8+ T cells obtained from PBMCs. Following RNA extraction, reverse transcription yielded cDNA that acted as the sequencing template. The method was immunoSEQ multiplex PCR; TCRdb's version includes in-frame clones alone and lacks a portion of them. The repertoire holds 65,000 to 75,000 clones, with 40% to 50% as singletons.

The chain links TRBV27 to TRBJ2-7, with D perhaps assigned TRBD1 or TRBD2 (5 bases each). This clonotype originated in a human donor with alopecia areata. The sample in question was CD8+ T cells sorted from blood, obtained at week 0. CDR3 protein: CASSHGTVTYEQYF. The CDR3 bases are TGTGCCAGCAGTCACGGGACGGTGACCTACGAGCAGTACTTC.